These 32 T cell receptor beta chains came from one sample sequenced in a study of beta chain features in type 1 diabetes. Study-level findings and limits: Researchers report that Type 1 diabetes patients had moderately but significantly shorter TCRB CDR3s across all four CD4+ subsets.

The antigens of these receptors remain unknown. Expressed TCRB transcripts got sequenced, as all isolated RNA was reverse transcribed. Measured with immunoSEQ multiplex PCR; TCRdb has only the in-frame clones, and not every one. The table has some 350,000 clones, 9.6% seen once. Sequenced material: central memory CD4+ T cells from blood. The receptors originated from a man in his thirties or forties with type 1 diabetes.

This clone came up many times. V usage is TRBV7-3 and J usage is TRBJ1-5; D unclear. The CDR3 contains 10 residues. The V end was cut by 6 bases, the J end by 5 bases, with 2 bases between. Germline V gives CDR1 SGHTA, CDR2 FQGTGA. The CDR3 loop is CASRYQPQHF. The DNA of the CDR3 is TGTGCCAGCAGATATCAGCCCCAGCATTTT.

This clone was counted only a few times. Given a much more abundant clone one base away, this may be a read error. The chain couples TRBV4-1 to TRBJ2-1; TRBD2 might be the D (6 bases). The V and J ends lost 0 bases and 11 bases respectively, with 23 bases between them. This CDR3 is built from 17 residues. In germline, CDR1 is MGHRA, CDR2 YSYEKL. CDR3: CASSQEIGIGAGWKQFF. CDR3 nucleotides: TGCGCCAGCAGCCAAGAGATTGGGATAGGTGCGGGATGGAAGCAGTTCTTC.

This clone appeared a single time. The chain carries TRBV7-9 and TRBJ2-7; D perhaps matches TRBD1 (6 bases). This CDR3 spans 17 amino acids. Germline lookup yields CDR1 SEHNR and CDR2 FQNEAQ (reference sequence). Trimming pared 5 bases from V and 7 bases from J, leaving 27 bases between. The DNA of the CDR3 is TGTGCCAGCAGCCAAGTGGACAGCGACCCGTCATTGGGGGAGCAGTACTTC. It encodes CASSQVDSDPSLGEQYF.

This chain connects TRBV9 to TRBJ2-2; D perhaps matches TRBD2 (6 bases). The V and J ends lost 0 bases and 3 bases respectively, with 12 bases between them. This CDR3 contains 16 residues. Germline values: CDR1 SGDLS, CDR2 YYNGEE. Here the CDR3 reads CASSVGTAGYTGELFF. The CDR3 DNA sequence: TGTGCCAGCAGCGTAGGGACGGCGGGGTACACCGGGGAGCTGTTTTTT.

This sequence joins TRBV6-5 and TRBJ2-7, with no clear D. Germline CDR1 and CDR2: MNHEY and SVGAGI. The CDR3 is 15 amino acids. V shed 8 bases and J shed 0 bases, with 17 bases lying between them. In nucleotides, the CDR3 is TGTGCCAGCTCGGGCCAAATGGCTGCCTCCTACGAGCAGTACTTC. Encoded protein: CASSGQMAASYEQYF.

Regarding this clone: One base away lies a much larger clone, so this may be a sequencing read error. The CDR3: CASSLAGNTIYF. Written as DNA, the CDR3 is TGTGCCAGCAGCTTAGCTGGAAACACCATATATTTT. The chain joins TRBV11-2 to TRBJ1-3; no clear D gene. Germline CDR1 and CDR2: SGHAT and FQNNGV. The CDR3 runs 12 residues. V lost 1 base, J lost 2 bases, and 0 bases lay in between.

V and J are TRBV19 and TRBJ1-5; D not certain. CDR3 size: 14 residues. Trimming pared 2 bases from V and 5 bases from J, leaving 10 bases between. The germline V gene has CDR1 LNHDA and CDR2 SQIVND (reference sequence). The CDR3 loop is CASSIFNAYQPQHF. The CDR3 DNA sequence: TGTGCCAGTAGTATATTCAATGCTTATCAGCCCCAGCATTTT. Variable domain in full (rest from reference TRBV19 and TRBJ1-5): DGGITQSPKYLFRKEGQNVTLSCEQNLNHDAMYWYRQDPGQGLRLIYYSQIVNDFQKGDIAEGYSVSREKKESFPLTVTSAQKNPTAFYLCASSIFNAYQPQHFGDGTRLSIL.

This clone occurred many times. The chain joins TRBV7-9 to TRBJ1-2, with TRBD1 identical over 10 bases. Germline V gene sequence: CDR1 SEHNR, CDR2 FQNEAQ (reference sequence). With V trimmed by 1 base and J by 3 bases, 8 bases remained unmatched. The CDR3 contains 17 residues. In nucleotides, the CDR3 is TGTGCCAGCAGCTTAGGAATTGGACAGGGGGTCGACTATGGCTACACCTTC. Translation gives CASSLGIGQGVDYGYTF.

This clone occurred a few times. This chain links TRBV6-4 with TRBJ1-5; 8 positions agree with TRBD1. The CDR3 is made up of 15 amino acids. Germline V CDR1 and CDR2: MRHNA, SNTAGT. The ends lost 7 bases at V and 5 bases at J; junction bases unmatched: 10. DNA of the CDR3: TGTGCCAGCATGATTTTCGACAGGGGCGATCAGCCCCAGCATTTT. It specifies CASMIFDRGDQPQHF.

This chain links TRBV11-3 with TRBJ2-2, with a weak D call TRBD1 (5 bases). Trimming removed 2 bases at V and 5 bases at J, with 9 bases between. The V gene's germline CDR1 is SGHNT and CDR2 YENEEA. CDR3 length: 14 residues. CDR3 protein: CASSLLQETGELFF. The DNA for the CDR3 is TGTGCCAGCAGCTTATTACAGGAAACCGGGGAGCTGTTTTTT.

CDR3 loop: CASSPSTDRGNYGYTF. DNA of the CDR3: TGTGCCAGCAGCCCCTCGACGGACAGGGGCAACTATGGCTACACCTTC. The chain joins TRBV7-2 to TRBJ1-2; 9 bases align to TRBD1. Unmatched junction bases numbered 9, after V lost 5 bases and J lost 2 bases. Looked up from germline, CDR1 is SGHTA and CDR2 is FQGNSA. The CDR3 has 16 amino acids.

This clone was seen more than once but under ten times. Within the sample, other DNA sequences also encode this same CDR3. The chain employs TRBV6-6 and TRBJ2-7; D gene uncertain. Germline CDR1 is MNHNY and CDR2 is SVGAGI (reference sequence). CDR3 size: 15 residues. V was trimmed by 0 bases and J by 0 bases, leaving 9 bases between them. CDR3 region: CASSYSGESSYEQYF. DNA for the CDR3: TGTGCCAGCAGTTACTCCGGAGAGAGCTCCTACGAGCAGTACTTC.

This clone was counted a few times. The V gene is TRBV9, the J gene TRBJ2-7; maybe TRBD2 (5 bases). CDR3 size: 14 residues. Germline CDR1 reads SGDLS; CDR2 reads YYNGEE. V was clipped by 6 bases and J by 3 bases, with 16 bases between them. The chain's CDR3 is CASNPQPGFYEQYF. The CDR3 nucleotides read TGTGCCAGCAACCCGCAACCGGGATTCTACGAGCAGTACTTC.

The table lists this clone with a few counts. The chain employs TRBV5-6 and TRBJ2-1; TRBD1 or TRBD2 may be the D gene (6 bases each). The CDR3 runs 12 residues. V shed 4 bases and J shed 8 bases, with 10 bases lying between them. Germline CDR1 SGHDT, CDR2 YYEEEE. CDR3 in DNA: TGTGCCAGCAGCCGGGGGCTGGATGAGCAGTTCTTC. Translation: CASSRGLDEQFF.

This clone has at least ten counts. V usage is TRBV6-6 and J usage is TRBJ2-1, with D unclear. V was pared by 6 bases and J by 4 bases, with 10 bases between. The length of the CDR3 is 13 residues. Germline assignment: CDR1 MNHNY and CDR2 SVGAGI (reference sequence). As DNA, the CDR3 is TGTGCCAGCAGCCTACAGAATTACAATGAGCAGTTCTTC. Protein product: CASSLQNYNEQFF.

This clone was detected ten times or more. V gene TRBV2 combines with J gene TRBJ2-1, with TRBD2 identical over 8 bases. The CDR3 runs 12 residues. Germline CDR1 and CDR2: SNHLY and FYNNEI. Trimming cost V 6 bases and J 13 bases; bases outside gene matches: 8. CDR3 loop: CASRQTSDPQFF. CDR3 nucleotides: TGTGCCAGCAGACAGACTAGCGACCCCCAGTTCTTC. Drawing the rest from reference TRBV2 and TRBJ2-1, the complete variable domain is EPEVTQTPSHQVTQMGQEVILRCVPISNHLYFYWYRQILGQKVEFLVSFYNNEISEKSEIFDDQFSVERPDGSNFTLKIRSTKLEDSAMYFCASRQTSDPQFFGPGTRLTVL.

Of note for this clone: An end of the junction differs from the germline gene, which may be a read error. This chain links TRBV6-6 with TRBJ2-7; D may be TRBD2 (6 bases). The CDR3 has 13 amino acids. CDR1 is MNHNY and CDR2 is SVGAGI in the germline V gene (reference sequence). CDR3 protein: CASSYGGSFAWDF. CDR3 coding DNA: TGTGCCAGCAGTTACGGGGGGAGTTTTGCTTGGGACTTC.

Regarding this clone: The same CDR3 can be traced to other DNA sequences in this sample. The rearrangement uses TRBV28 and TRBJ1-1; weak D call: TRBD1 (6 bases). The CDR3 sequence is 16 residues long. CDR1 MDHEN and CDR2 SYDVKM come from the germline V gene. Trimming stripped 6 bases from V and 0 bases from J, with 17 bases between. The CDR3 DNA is TGTGCCAGCAGCCCCTCGGGGGCGACCATGAACACTGAAGCTTTCTTT. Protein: CASSPSGATMNTEAFF. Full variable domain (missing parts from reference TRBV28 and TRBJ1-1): DVKVTQSSRYLVKRTGEKVFLECVQDMDHENMFWYRQDPGLGLRLIYFSYDVKMKEKGDIPEGYSVSREKKERFSLILESASTNQTSMYLCASSPSGATMNTEAFFGQGTRLTVV.

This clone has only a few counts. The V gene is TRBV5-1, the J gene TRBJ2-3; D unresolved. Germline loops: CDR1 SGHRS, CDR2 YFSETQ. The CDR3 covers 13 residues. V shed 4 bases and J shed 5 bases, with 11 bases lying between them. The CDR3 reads CASSLIPKDTQYF. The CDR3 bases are TGCGCCAGCAGCCTAATACCTAAAGATACGCAGTATTTT. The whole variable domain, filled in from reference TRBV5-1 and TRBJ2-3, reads KAGVTQTPRYLIKTRGQQVTLSCSPISGHRSVSWYQQTPGQGLQFLFEYFSETQRNKGNFPGRFSGRQFSNSRSEMNVSTLELGDSALYLCASSLIPKDTQYFGPGTRLTVL.

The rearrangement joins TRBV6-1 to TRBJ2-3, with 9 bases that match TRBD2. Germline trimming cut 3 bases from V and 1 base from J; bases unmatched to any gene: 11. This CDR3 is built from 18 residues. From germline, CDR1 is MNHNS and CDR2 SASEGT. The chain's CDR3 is CASSDTLAGRIRTDTQYF. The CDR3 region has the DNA TGTGCCAGCAGTGATACCCTAGCGGGACGAATACGCACAGATACGCAGTATTTT.

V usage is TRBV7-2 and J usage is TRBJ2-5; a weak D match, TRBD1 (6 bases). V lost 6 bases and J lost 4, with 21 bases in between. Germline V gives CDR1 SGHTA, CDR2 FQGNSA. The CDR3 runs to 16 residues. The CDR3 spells CASSRIVGARGETQYF. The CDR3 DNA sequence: TGTGCCAGCAGTCGCATTGTGGGGGCCAGGGGAGAGACCCAGTACTTC. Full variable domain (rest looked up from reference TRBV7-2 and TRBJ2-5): GAGVSQSPSNKVTEKGKDVELRCDPISGHTALYWYRQSLGQGLEFLIYFQGNSAPDKSGLPSDRFSAERTGGSVSTLTIQRTQQEDSAVYLCASSRIVGARGETQYFGPGTRLLVL.

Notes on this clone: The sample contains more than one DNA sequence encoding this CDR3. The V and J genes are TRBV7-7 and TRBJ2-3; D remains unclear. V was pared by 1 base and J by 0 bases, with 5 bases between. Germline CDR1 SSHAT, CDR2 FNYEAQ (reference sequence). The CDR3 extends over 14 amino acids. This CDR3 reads CASSLGVSTDTQYF. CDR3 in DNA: TGTGCCAGCAGCTTAGGCGTGAGCACAGATACGCAGTATTTT.

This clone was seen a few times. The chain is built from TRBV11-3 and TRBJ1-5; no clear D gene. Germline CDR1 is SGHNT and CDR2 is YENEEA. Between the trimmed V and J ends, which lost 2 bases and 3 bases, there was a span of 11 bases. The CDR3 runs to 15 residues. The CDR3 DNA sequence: TGTGCCAGCAGCTTACGTCGGAGGAACAATCAGCCCCAGCATTTT. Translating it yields CASSLRRRNNQPQHF.

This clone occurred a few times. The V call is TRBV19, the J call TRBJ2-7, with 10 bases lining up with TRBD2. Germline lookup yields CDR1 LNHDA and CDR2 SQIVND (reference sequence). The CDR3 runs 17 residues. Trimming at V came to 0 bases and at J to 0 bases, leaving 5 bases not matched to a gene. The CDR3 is CASSIDRRTSGSYEQYF. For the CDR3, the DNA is TGTGCCAGTAGTATAGATCGACGGACTAGCGGCTCCTACGAGCAGTACTTC.

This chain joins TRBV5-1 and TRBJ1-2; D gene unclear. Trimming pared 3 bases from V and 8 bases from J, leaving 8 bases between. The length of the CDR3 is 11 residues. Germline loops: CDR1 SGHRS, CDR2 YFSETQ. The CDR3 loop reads CASSSEGGYTF. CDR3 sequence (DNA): TGCGCCAGCAGCTCGGAGGGAGGCTACACCTTC.

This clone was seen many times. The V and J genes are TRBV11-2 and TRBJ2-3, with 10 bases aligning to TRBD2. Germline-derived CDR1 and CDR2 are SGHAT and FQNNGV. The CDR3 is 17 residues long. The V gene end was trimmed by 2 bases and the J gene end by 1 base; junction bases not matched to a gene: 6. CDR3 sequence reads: CASSLSVAGGRTDTQYF. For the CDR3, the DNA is TGTGCCAGCAGCTTAAGTGTAGCGGGAGGACGCACAGATACGCAGTATTTT.

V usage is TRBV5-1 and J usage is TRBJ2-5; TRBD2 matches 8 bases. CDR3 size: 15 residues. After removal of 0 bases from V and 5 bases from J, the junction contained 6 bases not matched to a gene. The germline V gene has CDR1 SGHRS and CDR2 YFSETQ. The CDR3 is CASSLDPGRAETQYF. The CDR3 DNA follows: TGCGCCAGCAGCTTGGATCCCGGGAGGGCCGAGACCCAGTACTTC.

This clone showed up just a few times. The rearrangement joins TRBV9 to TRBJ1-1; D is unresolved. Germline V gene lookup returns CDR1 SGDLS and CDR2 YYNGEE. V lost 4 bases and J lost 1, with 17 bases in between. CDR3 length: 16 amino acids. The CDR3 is CASSRRKGGENTEAFF. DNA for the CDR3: TGTGCCAGCAGCCGAAGAAAGGGAGGCGAGAACACTGAAGCTTTCTTT.

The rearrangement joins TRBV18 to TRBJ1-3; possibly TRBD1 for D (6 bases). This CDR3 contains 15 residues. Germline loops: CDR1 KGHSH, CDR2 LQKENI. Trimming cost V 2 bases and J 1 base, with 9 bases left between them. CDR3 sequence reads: CASSPDRISGNTIYF. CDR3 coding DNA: TGTGCCAGCTCACCAGACAGGATATCTGGAAACACCATATATTTT.

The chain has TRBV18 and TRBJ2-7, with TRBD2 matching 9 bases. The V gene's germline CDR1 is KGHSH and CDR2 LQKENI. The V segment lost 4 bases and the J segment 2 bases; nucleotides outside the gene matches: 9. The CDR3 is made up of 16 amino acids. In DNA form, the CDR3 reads TGTGCCAGCTCACGCTGGGGGGCGGGAGGGCCCTACGAGCAGTACTTC. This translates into CASSRWGAGGPYEQYF.

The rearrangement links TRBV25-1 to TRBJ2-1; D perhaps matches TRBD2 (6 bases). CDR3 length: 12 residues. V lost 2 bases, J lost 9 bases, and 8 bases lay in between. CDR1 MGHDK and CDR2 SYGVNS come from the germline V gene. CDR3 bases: TGTGCCAGCAGTGAACGGGGACTTGAGCAGTTCTTC. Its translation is CASSERGLEQFF.

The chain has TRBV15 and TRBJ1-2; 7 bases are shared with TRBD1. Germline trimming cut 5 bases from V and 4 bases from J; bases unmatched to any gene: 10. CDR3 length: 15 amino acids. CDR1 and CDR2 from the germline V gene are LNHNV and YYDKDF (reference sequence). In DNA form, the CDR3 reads TGTGCCACCAGCCAGGACAGGAGCAGTTTCTATGGCTACACCTTC. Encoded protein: CATSQDRSSFYGYTF.